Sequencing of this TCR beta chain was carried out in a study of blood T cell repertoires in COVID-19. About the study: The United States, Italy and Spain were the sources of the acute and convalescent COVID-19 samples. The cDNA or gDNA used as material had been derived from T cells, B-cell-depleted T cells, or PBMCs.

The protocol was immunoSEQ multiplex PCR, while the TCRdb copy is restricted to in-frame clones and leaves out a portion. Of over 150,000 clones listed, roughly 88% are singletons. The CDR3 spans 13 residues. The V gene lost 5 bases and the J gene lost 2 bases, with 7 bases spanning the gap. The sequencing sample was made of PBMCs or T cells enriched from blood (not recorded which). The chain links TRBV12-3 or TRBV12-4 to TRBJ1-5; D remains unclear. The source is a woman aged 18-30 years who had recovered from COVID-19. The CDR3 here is CASSQVRNQPQHF. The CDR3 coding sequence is TGTGCCAGCAGTCAGGTCCGCAATCAGCCCCAGCATTTT.